Listed here is a single T cell receptor beta chain. One entry per CDR3 protein results from TCRdb running MiXCR on the 5' RACE reads. The table records 50,000 to 65,000 distinct CDR3 sequences, under 15% of them present only once. V gave up 2 bases and J gave up 3 bases; unmatched junction bases: 1. This CDR3 contains 15 residues. Germline V gives CDR1 SGHVS, CDR2 FQNEAQ. The data stem from a study of early T cells in non-severe SARS-CoV-2 infection. Overall study context: The study sequenced bulk RNA from unsorted whole blood, with chains unpaired.

Sequencing was performed on whole blood. The receptor was derived from an adult who was a healthcare worker with PCR-confirmed SARS-CoV-2 infection or an uninfected control (not recorded which). The rearrangement links TRBV7-8 to TRBJ2-6; 7 bases match TRBD1. This CDR3 reads CASSLQGVGANVLTF. In DNA, the CDR3 is TGTGCCAGCAGCTTACAGGGGGTTGGGGCCAACGTCCTGACTTTC.